This T cell receptor (beta chain) was sequenced in a study of blood T cell repertoires in COVID-19. Study context: The samples span acute and convalescent COVID-19 from the United States, Italy and Spain. In each case, the material was cDNA or gDNA derived from T cells, B-cell-depleted T cells, or PBMCs.

The CDR3 consists of 18 residues. J gave up 3 bases and V 4 bases, and 12 bases lay outside the gene matches. Germline CDR1 reads SGHNT; CDR2 reads YENEEA. As handled by the study authors: Amplification from reference gene primers served as the basis for estimated nucleated cell counts. Sequenced by immunoSEQ multiplex PCR; TCRdb stores in-frame clones only, minus some. V, J and clone size were drawn from that table, and D and trimming were deduced from the DNA. The sample lists around 160,000 clones; about 86% were seen once. This chain uses TRBV11-3 with TRBJ2-3; TRBD2 agrees at 11 bases. The sequenced sample was peripheral blood. The sequence was collected from a woman of 80 years or more with acute or convalescent COVID-19. CDR3 in DNA: TGTGCCAGCAGCTACGGCCGACTAGCGGGGTTTGGGACAGATACGCAGTATTTT. Protein: CASSYGRLAGFGTDTQYF.